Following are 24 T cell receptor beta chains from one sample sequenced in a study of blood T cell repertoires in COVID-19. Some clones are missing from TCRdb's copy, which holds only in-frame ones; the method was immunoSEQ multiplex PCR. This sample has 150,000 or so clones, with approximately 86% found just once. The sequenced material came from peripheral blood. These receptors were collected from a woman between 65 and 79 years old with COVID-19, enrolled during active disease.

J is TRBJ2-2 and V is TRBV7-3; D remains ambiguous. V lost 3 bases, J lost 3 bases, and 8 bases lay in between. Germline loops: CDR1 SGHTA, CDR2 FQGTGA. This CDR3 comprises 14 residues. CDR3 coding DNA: TGTGCCAGCAGCTTGGGCTTATACACCGGGGAGCTGTTTTTT. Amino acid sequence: CASSLGLYTGELFF.

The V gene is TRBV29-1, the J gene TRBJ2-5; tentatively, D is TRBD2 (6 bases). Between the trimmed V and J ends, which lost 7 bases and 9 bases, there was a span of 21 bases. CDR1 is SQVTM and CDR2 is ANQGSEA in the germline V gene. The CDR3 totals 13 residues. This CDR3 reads CSAQIRERGPQYF. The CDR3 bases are TGCAGCGCCCAAATCCGGGAGCGCGGTCCCCAGTACTTC.

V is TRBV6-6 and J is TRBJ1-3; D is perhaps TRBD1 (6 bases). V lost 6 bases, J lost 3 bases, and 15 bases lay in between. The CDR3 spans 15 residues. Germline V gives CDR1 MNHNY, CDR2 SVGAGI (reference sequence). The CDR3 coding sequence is TGTGCCAGCAGATCACAGGGAAGTTATGGAAACACCATATATTTT. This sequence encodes CASRSQGSYGNTIYF.

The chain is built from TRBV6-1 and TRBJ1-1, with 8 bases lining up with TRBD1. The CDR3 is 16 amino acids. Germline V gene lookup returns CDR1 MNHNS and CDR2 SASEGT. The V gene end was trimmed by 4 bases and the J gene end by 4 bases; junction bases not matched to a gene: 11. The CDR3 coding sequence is TGTGCCAGCAGTGCCGCCCAAGCCACAGGGGGCACTGAAGCTTTCTTT. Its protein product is CASSAAQATGGTEAFF.

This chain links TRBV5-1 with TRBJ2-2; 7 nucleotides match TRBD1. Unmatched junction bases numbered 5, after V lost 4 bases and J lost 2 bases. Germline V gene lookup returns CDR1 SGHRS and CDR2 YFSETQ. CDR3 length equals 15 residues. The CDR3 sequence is CASSPGTVNTGELFF. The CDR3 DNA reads TGCGCCAGCAGCCCCGGGACAGTCAACACCGGGGAGCTGTTTTTT.

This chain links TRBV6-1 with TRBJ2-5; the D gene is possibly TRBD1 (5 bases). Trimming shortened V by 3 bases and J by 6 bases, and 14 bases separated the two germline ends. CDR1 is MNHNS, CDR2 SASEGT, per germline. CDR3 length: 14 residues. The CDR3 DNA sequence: TGTGCCAGCAGTGACGACTCAGGGTCCAAGACCCAGTACTTC. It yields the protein CASSDDSGSKTQYF.

The CDR3 nucleotides are TGTGCCAGCAGGGGGGCACCGGGACGGGGTAATGAAAAACTGTTTTTT. It is translated as CASRGAPGRGNEKLFF. The chain carries TRBV2 and TRBJ1-4, with a weak D call TRBD1 (6 bases). The germline V gene has CDR1 SNHLY and CDR2 FYNNEI. Deletions cut 6 bases from V and 4 bases from J, with 18 bases between. This CDR3 is built from 16 residues.

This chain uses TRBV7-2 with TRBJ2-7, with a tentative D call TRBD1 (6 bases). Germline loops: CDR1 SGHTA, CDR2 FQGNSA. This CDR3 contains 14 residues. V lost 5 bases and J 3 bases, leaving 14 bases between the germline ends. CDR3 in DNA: TGTGCCAGCAGCGCTACGGGACAATACTACGAGCAGTACTTC. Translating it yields CASSATGQYYEQYF.

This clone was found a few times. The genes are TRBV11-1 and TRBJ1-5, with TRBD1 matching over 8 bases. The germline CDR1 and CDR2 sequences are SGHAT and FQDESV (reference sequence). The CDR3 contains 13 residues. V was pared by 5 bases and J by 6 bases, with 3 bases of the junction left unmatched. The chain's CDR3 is CASSTDRGQPQHF. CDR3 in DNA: TGTGCCAGCAGCACCGACAGGGGTCAGCCCCAGCATTTT.

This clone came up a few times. Here the CDR3 reads CASTLEQGGMNTEAFF. In nucleotides, the CDR3 is TGTGCCAGCACCCTAGAGCAGGGCGGCATGAACACTGAAGCTTTCTTT. The rearrangement joins TRBV7-6 to TRBJ1-1; TRBD1 might be the D (5 bases). The germline V and J ends were trimmed by 7 bases and 0 bases, with 18 bases remaining between them. Looked up from germline, CDR1 is SGHVS and CDR2 is FNYEAQ. CDR3 size: 16 residues.

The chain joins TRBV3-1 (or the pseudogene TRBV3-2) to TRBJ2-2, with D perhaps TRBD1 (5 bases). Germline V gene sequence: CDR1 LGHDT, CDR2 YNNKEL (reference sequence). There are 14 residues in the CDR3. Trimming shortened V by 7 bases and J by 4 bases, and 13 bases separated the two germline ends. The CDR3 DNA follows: TGTGCCAGCAACCCAACAGGCGCCACCGGGGAGCTGTTTTTT. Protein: CASNPTGATGELFF.

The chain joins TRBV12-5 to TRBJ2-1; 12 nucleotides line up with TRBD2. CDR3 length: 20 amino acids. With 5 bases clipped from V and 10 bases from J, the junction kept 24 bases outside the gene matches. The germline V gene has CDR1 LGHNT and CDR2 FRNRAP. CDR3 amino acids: CASGRLDRSNLAGGVKEQFF. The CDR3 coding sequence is TGTGCTAGTGGTAGACTGGACAGGTCAAACCTAGCGGGGGGGGTCAAGGAGCAGTTCTTC.

The CDR3 nucleotides are TGTGCCAGCAGCCAACCCTCCTGGCCAGCGGGGGGGCCGGCGCAGTTCTTC. This codes for CASSQPSWPAGGPAQFF. This chain joins TRBV3-1 (or the pseudogene TRBV3-2) and TRBJ2-1; 10 positions match TRBD2. CDR3 length: 17 amino acids. Germline V lookup: CDR1 LGHDT, CDR2 YNNKEL (reference sequence). J gave up 12 bases and V 2 bases, and 16 bases lay outside the gene matches.

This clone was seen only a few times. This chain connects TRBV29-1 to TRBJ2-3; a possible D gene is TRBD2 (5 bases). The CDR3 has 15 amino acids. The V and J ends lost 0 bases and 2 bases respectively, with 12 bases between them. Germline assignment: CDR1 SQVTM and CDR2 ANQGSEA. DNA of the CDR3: TGCAGCGTTGAAGATCGGGGAGACCTCACAGATACGCAGTATTTT. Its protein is CSVEDRGDLTDTQYF.

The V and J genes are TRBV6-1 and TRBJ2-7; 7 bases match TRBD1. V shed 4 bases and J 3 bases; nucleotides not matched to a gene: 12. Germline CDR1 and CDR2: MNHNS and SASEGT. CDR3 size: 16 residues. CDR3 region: CASSGTLGQLSYEQYF. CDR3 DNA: TGTGCCAGCAGTGGAACCCTGGGACAGCTCAGCTACGAGCAGTACTTC.

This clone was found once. The CDR3 loop reads CASSLTGANEQFF. The CDR3 nucleotides read TGTGCCAGCAGTTTGACAGGGGCCAATGAGCAGTTCTTC. This chain links TRBV27 with TRBJ2-1; TRBD1 aligns across 8 bases. This CDR3 is built from 13 residues. V trimming: 3 bases; J trimming: 6 bases; junction bases outside the gene matches: 1. Germline values: CDR1 MNHEY, CDR2 SMNVEV (reference sequence).

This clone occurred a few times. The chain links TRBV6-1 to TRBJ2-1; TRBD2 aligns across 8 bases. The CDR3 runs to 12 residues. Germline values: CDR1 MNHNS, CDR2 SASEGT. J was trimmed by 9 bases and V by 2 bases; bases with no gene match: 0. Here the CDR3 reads CASSELAGEQFF. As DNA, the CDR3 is TGTGCCAGCAGTGAACTAGCGGGTGAGCAGTTCTTC.

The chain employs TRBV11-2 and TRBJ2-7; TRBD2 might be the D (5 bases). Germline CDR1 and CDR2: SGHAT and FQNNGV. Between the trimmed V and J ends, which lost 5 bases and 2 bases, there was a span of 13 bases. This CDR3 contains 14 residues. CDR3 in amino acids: CASSPIGVTYEQYF. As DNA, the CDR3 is TGTGCCAGCAGCCCGATCGGGGTGACCTACGAGCAGTACTTC.

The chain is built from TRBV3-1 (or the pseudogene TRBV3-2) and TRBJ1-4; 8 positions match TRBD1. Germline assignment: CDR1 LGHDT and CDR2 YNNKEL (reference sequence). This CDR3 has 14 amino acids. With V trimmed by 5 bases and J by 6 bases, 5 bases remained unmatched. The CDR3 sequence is CASSNADRDEKLFF. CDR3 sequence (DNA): TGTGCCAGCAGCAATGCGGACAGGGATGAAAAACTGTTTTTT.

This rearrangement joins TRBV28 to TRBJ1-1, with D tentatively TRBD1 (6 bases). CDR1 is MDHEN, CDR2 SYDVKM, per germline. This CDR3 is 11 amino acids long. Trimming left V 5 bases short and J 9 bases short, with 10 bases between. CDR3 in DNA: TGTGCCAGCAGTCCGGGACACCAAGCTTTCTTT. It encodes CASSPGHQAFF.

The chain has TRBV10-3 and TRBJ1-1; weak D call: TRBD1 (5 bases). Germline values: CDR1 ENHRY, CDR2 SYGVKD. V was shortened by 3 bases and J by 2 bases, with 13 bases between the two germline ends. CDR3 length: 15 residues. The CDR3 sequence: CAISDPSGANTEAFF. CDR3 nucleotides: TGTGCCATCAGTGACCCAAGTGGGGCTAACACTGAAGCTTTCTTT.

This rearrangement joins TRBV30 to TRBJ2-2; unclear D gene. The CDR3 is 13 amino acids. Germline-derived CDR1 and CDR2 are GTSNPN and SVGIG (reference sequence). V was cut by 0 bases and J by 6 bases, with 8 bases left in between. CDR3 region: CAWSVVVAGELFF. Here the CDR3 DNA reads TGTGCCTGGAGTGTAGTAGTAGCCGGGGAGCTGTTTTTT.

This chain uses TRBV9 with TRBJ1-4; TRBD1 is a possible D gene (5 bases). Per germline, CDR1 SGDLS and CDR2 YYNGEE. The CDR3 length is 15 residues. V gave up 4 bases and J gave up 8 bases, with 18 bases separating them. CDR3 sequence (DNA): TGTGCCAGCAGCCCTAGCGCTCAGGGTTTGGAAAAACTGTTTTTT. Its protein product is CASSPSAQGLEKLFF.

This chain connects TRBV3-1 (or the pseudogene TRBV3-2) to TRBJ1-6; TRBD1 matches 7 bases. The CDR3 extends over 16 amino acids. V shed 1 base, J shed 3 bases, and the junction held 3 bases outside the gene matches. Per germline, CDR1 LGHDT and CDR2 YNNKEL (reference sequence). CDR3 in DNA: TGTGCCAGCAGCCAAGCGGGACAGCGCTATAATTCACCCCTCCACTTT. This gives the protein CASSQAGQRYNSPLHF.